What follows are 16 T cell receptor beta chains derived from one specimen sequenced in a study of shared clonotypes between healthy human individuals. Assay: immunoSEQ multiplex PCR; the TCRdb copy retains only in-frame clones and omits some. The sample yields roughly 640,000 clones, around 97% seen once. Sequenced sample: naive CD4+ T cells sorted from blood. The subset denotes: CD45RA+ positively selected. These receptors were obtained from a woman in her twenties or thirties in good health.

This sequence joins TRBV9 and TRBJ2-3, with 15 nucleotides matching TRBD2. The J segment lost 6 bases and the V segment lost 4 bases, leaving 6 bases of the junction unmatched. Germline V gene lookup returns CDR1 SGDLS and CDR2 YYNGEE. The CDR3 contains 16 residues. This CDR3 reads CASSPGTSGRYDTQYF. DNA of the CDR3: TGTGCCAGCAGCCCGGGGACTAGCGGGAGGTACGATACGCAGTATTTT.

This sequence joins TRBV19 and TRBJ1-5, with 7 bases that match TRBD1. J was trimmed by 6 bases and V by 7 bases; bases with no gene match: 9. The CDR3 runs 14 residues. Germline lookup yields CDR1 LNHDA and CDR2 SQIVND (reference sequence). CDR3 sequence reads: CASNPTGRLQPQHF. The CDR3 DNA reads TGTGCCAGTAACCCGACAGGGAGGCTTCAGCCCCAGCATTTT.

The chain has TRBV20-1 and TRBJ2-1; D ambiguous. V gave up 2 bases and J gave up 7 bases, with 6 bases separating them. This CDR3 contains 11 residues. CDR1 DFQATT and CDR2 SNEGSKA come from the germline V gene (reference sequence). CDR3 amino acids: CSARQFNEQFF. The CDR3 DNA follows: TGCAGTGCTAGACAGTTTAATGAGCAGTTCTTC.

V and J are TRBV4-1 and TRBJ2-3, with 8 bases that match TRBD2. Germline V gives CDR1 MGHRA, CDR2 YSYEKL. The CDR3 totals 17 residues. V shed 1 base and J 5 bases; nucleotides not matched to a gene: 11. The CDR3: CASSQGLGRGWVDTQYF. CDR3 DNA sequence: TGCGCCAGCAGCCAAGGACTCGGGAGGGGCTGGGTAGATACGCAGTATTTT.

CDR3 coding DNA: TGTGCCAGCAGCGAACAGGGGGCTGGAAACACCATATATTTT. Translated, it gives CASSEQGAGNTIYF. V and J are TRBV2 and TRBJ1-3; TRBD1 aligns across 8 bases. Trimming removed 6 bases from V and 2 bases from J; junction bases left unmatched: 3. Germline CDR1 is SNHLY and CDR2 is FYNNEI. The CDR3 is made up of 14 amino acids.

The chain uses TRBV7-2 and TRBJ1-1; 7 bases agree with TRBD1. This CDR3 is built from 14 residues. Germline assignment: CDR1 SGHTA and CDR2 FQGNSA. V dropped 5 bases and J dropped 2; count of bases not matched to a gene: 5. Written as DNA, the CDR3 is TGTGCCAGCAGCCAGACAGGGATTAACACTGAAGCTTTCTTT. Translation: CASSQTGINTEAFF.

About this clone: This same CDR3 is encoded by further DNA sequences in the sample. The chain couples TRBV6-5 to TRBJ2-2; the D gene is possibly TRBD2 (6 bases). The CDR3 spans 15 residues. V dropped 8 bases and J dropped 5 bases, with 18 bases sitting between them. CDR1 is MNHEY and CDR2 is SVGAGI in the germline V gene. CDR3 loop: CASRGAGTHTGELFF. The DNA for the CDR3 is TGTGCCAGCCGTGGGGCGGGAACCCATACCGGGGAGCTGTTTTTT.

The chain employs TRBV28 and TRBJ2-1; TRBD2 might be the D (7 bases). The germline V gene has CDR1 MDHEN and CDR2 SYDVKM. CDR3 size: 14 residues. The V end was cut by 11 bases, the J end by 1 base, with 15 bases between. As DNA, the CDR3 is TGTGCCTTCGGAGGGGGGGCATCCTACAATGAGCAGTTCTTC. This encodes CAFGGGASYNEQFF.

The rearrangement joins TRBV6-5 to TRBJ2-7; maybe TRBD1 (5 bases). Germline V lookup: CDR1 MNHEY, CDR2 SVGAGI. The CDR3 is 14 amino acids. V was trimmed by 4 bases and J by 2 bases, leaving 12 bases between them. CDR3 sequence (DNA): TGTGCCAGCAGTTCCCCGACAGTGGCCTACGAGCAGTACTTC. Its translation: CASSSPTVAYEQYF.

The chain employs TRBV7-8 and TRBJ1-5; D remains ambiguous. V gave up 2 bases and J gave up 0 bases, with 5 bases separating them. Germline CDR1 is SGHVS and CDR2 is FQNEAQ. The CDR3 has 14 residues. The CDR3 DNA follows: TGTGCCAGCAGCTTAAGGAGTAGCAATCAGCCCCAGCATTTT. This sequence encodes CASSLRSSNQPQHF.

V and J are TRBV6-5 and TRBJ2-3; D might be TRBD1 or TRBD2, each matching 5 bases. Germline V CDR1 and CDR2: MNHEY, SVGAGI. V was pared by 0 bases and J by 1 base, with 11 bases between. This CDR3 comprises 16 residues. The CDR3 bases are TGTGCCAGCAGTTACTCCGGGGCGGAGGGCACAGATACGCAGTATTTT. This codes for CASSYSGAEGTDTQYF.

V is TRBV13 and J is TRBJ2-1, with TRBD2 matching over 12 bases. The V and J ends lost 7 bases and 1 base, in that order; junction bases with no gene match: 8. The length of the CDR3 is 17 residues. CDR1 and CDR2 from the germline V gene are PRHDT and FYEKMQ (reference sequence). The CDR3 region has the DNA TGTGCCAGCATCGTGGGACTAGCGGGCGCTTCCTACAATGAGCAGTTCTTC. This translates into CASIVGLAGASYNEQFF.

The gene calls are TRBV5-1 and TRBJ1-2; TRBD1 aligns across 7 bases. J was trimmed by 5 bases and V by 3 bases; bases with no gene match: 10. The CDR3 is 15 residues long. CDR1 SGHRS and CDR2 YFSETQ come from the germline V gene. CDR3 region: CASSSGQPNNYGYTF. DNA for the CDR3: TGCGCCAGCAGCTCGGGACAGCCGAACAATTATGGCTACACCTTC.

V and J are TRBV6-1 and TRBJ1-5, with a weak D call TRBD1 (5 bases). Trimming removed 5 bases from V and 6 bases from J, with 17 bases in between. Germline CDR1 and CDR2: MNHNS and SASEGT. The length of the CDR3 is 15 residues. The CDR3 protein is CASSWDLTGSQPQHF. The CDR3 coding sequence is TGTGCCAGCAGTTGGGACCTAACGGGCAGTCAGCCCCAGCATTTT.

The gene calls are TRBV7-8 and TRBJ2-2; 10 bases are shared with TRBD2. The CDR3 runs 17 residues. Trimming took 5 bases from V and 5 from J; bases not matched to a gene: 11. Germline assignment: CDR1 SGHVS and CDR2 FQNEAQ. CDR3 amino acids: CASSPGRASGSTGELFF. The CDR3 DNA sequence: TGTGCCAGCAGCCCAGGGCGGGCTAGCGGGAGTACCGGGGAGCTGTTTTTT. The variable domain in full, with the rest retrieved from reference TRBV7-8 and TRBJ2-2, is GAGVSQSPRYKVAKRGQDVALRCDPISGHVSLFWYQQALGQGPEFLTYFQNEAQLDKSGLPSDRFFAERPEGSVSTLKIQRTQQEDSAVYLCASSPGRASGSTGELFFGEGSRLTVL.

The CDR3 here is CASSFRDGNEKLFF. The CDR3, as DNA: TGTGCCAGCAGCTTTAGGGACGGCAATGAAAAACTGTTTTTT. V usage is TRBV11-2 and J usage is TRBJ1-4, with a tentative D call TRBD1 (5 bases). The CDR3 length is 14 residues. The V end was cut by 3 bases, the J end by 5 bases, with 10 bases between. Germline V gives CDR1 SGHAT, CDR2 FQNNGV.